This T cell receptor beta chain came from a study of T cell repertoires in cytomegalovirus infection. Study background: The authors relied on CMV epitopes, both recently identified HLA-C-restricted and well-studied HLA-B-restricted. Matching HLA type, along with CMV infection, was indicated by public TCR beta signatures. Points from the study as a whole: What dominated the ex vivo response were HLA-C-restricted CMV-specific TCR beta clonotypes.

Worth noting for this clonotype: Its antigen is currently unknown.

Trimming pared 5 bases from V and 3 bases from J, leaving 11 bases between. Germline V gene data show CDR1 as MNHEY and CDR2 as SVGAGI. The CDR3 has 14 amino acids. MiXCR, run by TCRdb on the reads, gives a single entry per CDR3 protein. The sample has 600,000 to 700,000 distinct CDR3 sequences; roughly 33% are singletons. The clonotype was recovered from a human donor in good health (CMV status not recorded). Some clones in this sample may be carry-over from other donors' samples. Sample: cultured PBMCs, taken from culture after CMV antigen stimulation. The chain links TRBV6-5 to TRBJ1-3; D remains unclear. CDR3 in DNA: TGTGCCAGCAGTCGAGGGATTCGTGGAAACACCATATATTTT. Its translation is CASSRGIRGNTIYF.